Shown below are 18 T cell receptor beta chains from a single sample sequenced in a study of molecular identifiers for immune sequencing clone quantification (dated by TCRdb to the late 2010s). Receptor libraries were prepared by PCR. Sequencing instrument: NextSeq 500. In-frame beta chains were kept once TCRdb had trimmed the public reads at Q25 with fastp and called clones with MiXCR. Rows with one shared CDR3 protein collapse into an entry with the most common genes and DNA. This sample lists hundreds of thousands of distinct CDR3 sequences; less than 30% were detected once. 0.6% to 0.9% of the sample lies in the top ten. Sequencing was done on a sample of naive CD8+ T cells from blood, with Jurkat cell RNA spiked in. In the paper's terms, the cell subset or site label means: FACS-sorted CD8+CD4-CCR7+CD45RA+ naive T cells. The origin of the receptors is a human donor in good health. Some libraries in this study had Jurkat cell RNA spiked in.

The chain employs TRBV2 and TRBJ1-4; the D gene is possibly TRBD1 (6 bases). Germline V gene sequence: CDR1 SNHLY, CDR2 FYNNEI. The V end was cut by 3 bases, the J end by 7 bases, with 15 bases between. The CDR3 extends over 15 amino acids. CDR3 amino acids: CASSEPAGASEKLFF. The CDR3 nucleotides read TGTGCCAGCAGTGAGCCGGCAGGGGCTAGTGAAAAACTGTTTTTT.

Worth noting for this clonotype: This could be a read error, since a much larger clone is one nucleotide away. The gene calls are TRBV5-1 and TRBJ2-7, with TRBD1 identical over 7 bases. V trimming: 4 bases; J trimming: 5 bases; junction bases outside the gene matches: 12. The CDR3 covers 15 residues. In germline, CDR1 is SGHRS, CDR2 YFSETQ. The DNA for the CDR3 is TGCGCCAGCAGCCCGTCCAAGGCAACAGGGGACGAGCAGTACTTC. Translated: CASSPSKATGDEQYF. Based on the CDR3 plus reference TRBV5-1 and TRBJ2-7, the full variable domain is KAGVTQTPRYLIKTRGQQVTLSCSPISGHRSVSWYQQTPGQGLQFLFEYFSETQRNKGNFPGRFSGRQFSNSRSEMNVSTLELGDSALYLCASSPSKATGDEQYFGPGTRLTVT.

As for this clonotype: With a much larger clone just one base away, this may be a read error. The chain uses TRBV29-1 and TRBJ2-7, with 8 bases lining up with TRBD1. CDR3 size: 13 residues. Germline values: CDR1 SQVTM, CDR2 ANQGSEA. CDR3 DNA: TGCAGCGCCAGACAGGGGAGCTCCTACGAGCGGTACTTC. This sequence encodes CSARQGSSYERYF.

In its sample, this clonotype was seen a few times. This rearrangement joins TRBV20-1 to TRBJ1-2, with 10 bases fitting TRBD1. Germline V gene lookup returns CDR1 DFQATT and CDR2 SNEGSKA (reference sequence). The CDR3 has 16 residues. The V gene end was trimmed by 6 bases and the J gene end by 0 bases; junction bases not matched to a gene: 10. As DNA, the CDR3 is TGCAGTGCCAAAACCGGGACAGGGGTTCCTAACTATGGCTACACCTTC. Amino acids: CSAKTGTGVPNYGYTF.

To note about this clonotype: Relative to the germline gene, one junction end is altered; a read error may explain this. This chain uses TRBV7-9 with TRBJ1-2; 7 bases are a match to TRBD1. The CDR3 runs to 16 residues. Germline lookup yields CDR1 SEHNR and CDR2 FQNEAQ (reference sequence). CDR3 residues: CASSLGSGGGSYGYPF. The CDR3 nucleotides read TGTGCCAGCAGCTTAGGGAGTGGAGGGGGCAGCTATGGCTACCCCTTC. Variable domain in full (rest from reference TRBV7-9 and TRBJ1-2): DTGVSQNPRHKITKRGQNVTFRCDPISEHNRLYWYRQTLGQGPEFLTYFQNEAQLEKSRLLSDRFSAERPKGSFSTLEIQRTEQGDSAMYLCASSLGSGGGSYGYPFGSGTRLTVV.

The chain employs TRBV7-3 and TRBJ2-3; 12 bases are shared with TRBD2. The CDR3 spans 16 residues. V dropped 5 bases and J dropped 1; count of bases not matched to a gene: 4. Per the germline V gene, CDR1 is SGHTA and CDR2 is FQGTGA. The CDR3 DNA reads TGTGCCAGCAGCGCGACTAGCGGGGGAGGCACAGATACGCAGTATTTT. Translation gives CASSATSGGGTDTQYF.

On this clonotype: A read error is possible here, since a much larger clone lies one base away. The gene calls are TRBV27 and TRBJ2-7; 8 bases line up with TRBD1. Germline assignment: CDR1 MNHEY and CDR2 SMNVEV (reference sequence). This CDR3 has 15 residues. V lost 6 bases and J lost 5; bases outside the gene matches: 12. CDR3 region: CASSLNSGGVDEQYF. The CDR3 DNA reads TGTGCCAGCAGCCTAAATTCAGGGGGCGTGGACGAGCAGTACTTC.

This sequence joins TRBV19 and TRBJ2-3; the match to TRBD2 covers 7 bases. The CDR3 has 16 amino acids. V dropped 3 bases and J dropped 4; count of bases not matched to a gene: 10. Per the germline V gene, CDR1 is LNHDA and CDR2 is SQIVND (reference sequence). As DNA, the CDR3 is TGTGCCAGTAGTATTTGGACTAGGGAGGTGGCAGATACGCAGTATTTT. Its protein product is CASSIWTREVADTQYF.

The table lists this clonotype with a count of one. A junction end diverges from the germline sequence, so it may reflect a read error. This chain uses TRBV20-1 with TRBJ2-5; TRBD2 aligns across 7 bases. The CDR3 totals 16 residues. The V gene's germline CDR1 is DFQATT and CDR2 SNEGSKA (reference sequence). CDR3 DNA sequence: TGCAGTGCATACCCATTGGGGGGGGGAAGTCAAGAGACTCAGTACTTC. Translated, it gives CSAYPLGGGSQETQYF.

The table lists this clonotype with many counts. The chain employs TRBV5-1 and TRBJ2-5; 14 nucleotides align to TRBD2. With 3 bases clipped from V and 5 bases from J, the junction kept 12 bases outside the gene matches. CDR1 is SGHRS and CDR2 is YFSETQ in the germline V gene. This CDR3 has 18 amino acids. CDR3 sequence: CASSYLRGLAGGSETQYF. The CDR3 region has the DNA TGCGCCAGCAGCTATCTACGTGGACTAGCGGGAGGTTCCGAGACCCAGTACTTC.

This clonotype was recorded only once. The rearrangement joins TRBV27 to TRBJ1-5, with a tentative D call TRBD1 (5 bases). Germline V gene data show CDR1 as MNHEY and CDR2 as SMNVEV (reference sequence). Deletions cut 5 bases from V and 1 base from J, with 21 bases between. The CDR3 sequence is 18 residues long. CDR3 bases: TGTGCCAGCAGTGGGGTAGGCGTGGCAGGGACCAGCAATCAGCCCCAGCATTTT. Residues: CASSGVGVAGTSNQPQHF.

The V gene is TRBV24-1, the J gene TRBJ2-2; 7 bases agree with TRBD2. Germline V CDR1 and CDR2: KGHDR, SFDVKD. The CDR3 runs to 15 residues. J gave up 4 bases and V 3 bases, and 4 bases lay outside the gene matches. This CDR3 reads CATSDIERGTGELFF. Written as DNA, the CDR3 is TGTGCCACCAGTGATATCGAGCGGGGCACCGGGGAGCTGTTTTTT.

This clonotype was detected many times. This chain joins TRBV27 and TRBJ2-3; tentatively, D is TRBD1 or TRBD2 (5 bases each). In germline, CDR1 is MNHEY, CDR2 SMNVEV (reference sequence). This CDR3 contains 14 residues. V shed 2 bases and J shed 4 bases, with 10 bases lying between them. The CDR3 spells CASSLMGDADTQYF. The CDR3 DNA reads TGTGCCAGCAGTTTAATGGGGGATGCAGATACGCAGTATTTT.

This clonotype has at least ten counts. V gene TRBV7-2 combines with J gene TRBJ2-6; D is possibly TRBD1 or TRBD2 (5 bases each). Looked up from germline, CDR1 is SGHTA and CDR2 is FQGNSA. This CDR3 spans 16 amino acids. V was pared by 2 bases and J by 1 base, with 9 bases between. The CDR3 sequence is CASSLPGSSGANVLTF. In DNA form, the CDR3 reads TGTGCCAGCAGCTTACCAGGGAGTTCTGGGGCCAACGTCCTGACTTTC. Full variable domain (remainder filled in from reference TRBV7-2 and TRBJ2-6): GAGVSQSPSNKVTEKGKDVELRCDPISGHTALYWYRQSLGQGLEFLIYFQGNSAPDKSGLPSDRFSAERTGGSVSTLTIQRTQQEDSAVYLCASSLPGSSGANVLTFGAGSRLTVL.

This clonotype has a count of ten or more. The genes are TRBV4-1 and TRBJ1-5; D is unclear. Germline loops: CDR1 MGHRA, CDR2 YSYEKL. The V end lost 3 bases, the J end lost 1 base, and 10 bases lay between the germline ends. The CDR3 is 15 amino acids. The CDR3 loop reads CASSHPDGSNQPQHF. The CDR3 DNA follows: TGCGCCAGCAGCCATCCGGACGGCAGCAATCAGCCCCAGCATTTT.

The J gene is TRBJ1-3, the V gene TRBV20-1; D is undetermined. CDR1 is DFQATT and CDR2 is SNEGSKA in the germline V gene (reference sequence). The length of the CDR3 is 15 residues. With 0 bases removed from V and 2 bases from J, the gap between germline ends came to 11 bases. CDR3 nucleotide sequence: TGCAGTGCTAGAGATCCGGGAGGGACTGGAAACACCATATATTTT. This codes for CSARDPGGTGNTIYF.

This clonotype has a handful of counts. The rearrangement joins TRBV7-6 to TRBJ1-1; D may be TRBD1 (6 bases). The CDR3 extends over 16 amino acids. Trimming took off 4 bases at V and 3 bases at J, with 18 bases between the two ends. From germline, CDR1 is SGHVS and CDR2 FNYEAQ. The CDR3 nucleotides read TGTGCCAGCAGCTCGAATATACCAGGGGTGGACACTGAAGCTTTCTTT. Translating gives CASSSNIPGVDTEAFF.

At least ten counts were recorded for this clonotype. This chain connects TRBV19 to TRBJ2-6; 7 bases map to TRBD2. From germline, CDR1 is LNHDA and CDR2 SQIVND (reference sequence). The CDR3 has 16 residues. V gave up 8 bases and J gave up 2 bases; unmatched junction bases: 9. The CDR3 DNA reads as TGTGCCAGTGGAAGGGGAGGGATGGCTGGGGCCAACGTCCTGACTTTC. Amino acids: CASGRGGMAGANVLTF. The full variable domain, rest sourced from reference TRBV19 and TRBJ2-6, is DGGITQSPKYLFRKEGQNVTLSCEQNLNHDAMYWYRQDPGQGLRLIYYSQIVNDFQKGDIAEGYSVSREKKESFPLTVTSAQKNPTAFYLCASGRGGMAGANVLTFGAGSRLTVL.